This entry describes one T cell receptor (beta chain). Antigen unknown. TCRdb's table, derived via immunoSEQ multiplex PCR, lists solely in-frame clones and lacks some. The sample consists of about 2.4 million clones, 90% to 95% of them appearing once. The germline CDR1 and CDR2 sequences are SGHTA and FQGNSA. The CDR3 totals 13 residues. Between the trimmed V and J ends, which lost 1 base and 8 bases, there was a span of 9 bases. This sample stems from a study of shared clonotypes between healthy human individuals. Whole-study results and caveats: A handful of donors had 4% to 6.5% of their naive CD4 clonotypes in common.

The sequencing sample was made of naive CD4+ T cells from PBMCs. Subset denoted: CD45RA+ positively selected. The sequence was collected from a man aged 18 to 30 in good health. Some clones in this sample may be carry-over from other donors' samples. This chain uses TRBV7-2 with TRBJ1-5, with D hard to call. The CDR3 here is CASSLGASEPQHF. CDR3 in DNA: TGTGCCAGCAGCTTAGGGGCCTCGGAGCCCCAGCATTTT.